This passage covers 28 T cell receptor beta chains from one sample sequenced in a study of T cells after yellow fever vaccination. TCRdb re-called the 5' RACE reads with MiXCR, one entry per CDR3 protein. The sample has some 250,000 distinct CDR3 sequences, around 3.5% seen once. The sample here was PBMCs, taken 15 days after the yellow fever booster vaccination. The receptors originated from a young man who received the YFV17D yellow fever vaccine.

Many counts were recorded for this clonotype. The V and J genes are TRBV20-1 and TRBJ1-1; possible D gene TRBD1, 5 bases. Per the germline V gene, CDR1 is DFQATT and CDR2 is SNEGSKA (reference sequence). The V end was cut by 0 bases, the J end by 11 bases, with 16 bases between. The length of the CDR3 is 13 residues. The CDR3 DNA sequence: TGCAGTGCTAGAGATAGGGGCGAGGGCAAGGCTTTCTTT. It specifies CSARDRGEGKAFF.

This clonotype was counted ten times or more. The V and J genes are TRBV5-1 and TRBJ1-2, with D perhaps matching TRBD1 (5 bases). The CDR3 is 13 residues long. CDR1 and CDR2 from the germline V gene are SGHRS and YFSETQ. V was trimmed by 2 bases and J by 2 bases, leaving 7 bases between them. The CDR3 DNA sequence: TGCGCCAGCAGCTTCCGGGACAACTATGGCTACACCTTC. Residues: CASSFRDNYGYTF.

This clonotype has ten or more counts. CDR3 amino acids: CASSPIDRVSGNTIYF. In DNA, the CDR3 is TGTGCCAGCAGCCCCATCGACAGGGTCTCTGGAAACACCATATATTTT. The chain couples TRBV4-2 to TRBJ1-3; TRBD1 matches 7 bases. Per germline, CDR1 LGHNA and CDR2 YNFKEQ. This CDR3 contains 16 residues. Trimming removed 4 bases from V and 0 bases from J; junction bases left unmatched: 6.

This clonotype was detected many times. The chain recombines TRBV7-3 with TRBJ2-5; possibly TRBD1 or TRBD2 for D (5 bases each). Germline V gives CDR1 SGHTA, CDR2 FQGTGA. V lost 4 bases, J lost 0 bases, and 9 bases lay in between. There are 14 residues in the CDR3. In DNA form, the CDR3 reads TGTGCCAGCAGCTGGGGGACCAACCAAGAGACCCAGTACTTC. Translation: CASSWGTNQETQYF.

The table lists this clonotype with many counts. This chain links TRBV5-1 with TRBJ2-7; no clear D. The CDR3 is 14 residues long. V lost 4 bases to trimming and J lost 0 bases, with 11 bases between them. Germline V gene data show CDR1 as SGHRS and CDR2 as YFSETQ. The CDR3 DNA reads TGCGCCAGCAGCCCCTTGGGGATCTCCTACGAGCAGTACTTC. It is translated as CASSPLGISYEQYF.

This clonotype was seen a few times. The J gene is TRBJ1-5, the V gene TRBV19; D may be TRBD1 (5 bases). The CDR3 has 17 residues. V gave up 9 bases and J gave up 7 bases, with 28 bases separating them. Germline V gene data show CDR1 as LNHDA and CDR2 as SQIVND (reference sequence). The CDR3 DNA reads as TGTGCCAGCCAAATCGGGCAGGGCAGCATCGGAGGCCAGCCCCAGCATTTT. This translates into CASQIGQGSIGGQPQHF. The variable domain in full, with the rest retrieved from reference TRBV19 and TRBJ1-5, is DGGITQSPKYLFRKEGQNVTLSCEQNLNHDAMYWYRQDPGQGLRLIYYSQIVNDFQKGDIAEGYSVSREKKESFPLTVTSAQKNPTAFYLCASQIGQGSIGGQPQHFGDGTRLSIL.

This clonotype has at least ten counts. The chain carries TRBV4-2 and TRBJ2-7; 7 bases align to TRBD1. CDR3 length: 17 residues. Germline lookup yields CDR1 LGHNA and CDR2 YNFKEQ. Germline trimming cut 0 bases from V and 6 bases from J; bases unmatched to any gene: 14. The CDR3 protein is CASSQDTYGTANFEQYV. DNA of the CDR3: TGTGCCAGCAGCCAAGACACGTATGGGACAGCCAACTTCGAGCAGTACGTC.

This clonotype was counted many times. V gene TRBV5-1 combines with J gene TRBJ1-1; D is unresolved. V dropped 6 bases and J dropped 1 base, with 13 bases sitting between them. The CDR3 consists of 14 residues. Germline loops: CDR1 SGHRS, CDR2 YFSETQ. The CDR3 nucleotides read TGCGCCAGCACTCTTGGCCCGGGGAACACTGAAGCTTTCTTT. This codes for CASTLGPGNTEAFF.

This clonotype was counted at least ten times. The chain employs TRBV5-1 and TRBJ1-6; tentatively, D is TRBD1 (6 bases). CDR3 size: 16 residues. The ends were cut back, 4 bases at V and 0 bases at J, with 11 bases in the middle. Looked up from germline, CDR1 is SGHRS and CDR2 is YFSETQ. CDR3 loop: CASSPDRSSYNSPLHF. The CDR3 DNA is TGCGCCAGCAGCCCTGACAGGAGCTCCTATAATTCACCCCTCCACTTT.

This clonotype was observed many times. The chain joins TRBV6-2 or TRBV6-3 to TRBJ2-7; 8 nucleotides align to TRBD1. V lost 6 bases to trimming and J lost 2 bases; unmatched junction nucleotides: 6. Looked up from germline, CDR1 is MNHEY and CDR2 is SVGEGT. This CDR3 comprises 14 residues. The CDR3 DNA is TGTGCCAGCAGGTCTCGACAGGGGCCCTACGAGCAGTACGTC. Translated, it gives CASRSRQGPYEQYV.

This clonotype was seen many times. V usage is TRBV7-2 and J usage is TRBJ2-3; no definite D call. The CDR3 sequence is 12 residues long. CDR1 is SGHTA, CDR2 FQGNSA, per germline. Deletions cut 6 bases from V and 7 bases from J, with 11 bases between. Here the CDR3 reads CASSPRWNTQYF. In DNA form, the CDR3 reads TGTGCCAGCAGTCCTAGGTGGAATACGCAGTATTTT.

This clonotype appeared many times. This chain connects TRBV12-3 or TRBV12-4 to TRBJ1-1; a possible D gene is TRBD1 (5 bases). V gave up 0 bases and J gave up 4 bases, with 9 bases separating them. CDR3 size: 14 residues. The CDR3 coding sequence is TGTGCCAGCAGTTTAGCGGGACTGGGCACTGAAGCTTTCTTT. Amino acid sequence: CASSLAGLGTEAFF.

This clonotype was observed many times. The chain is built from TRBV7-9 and TRBJ1-2; D is perhaps TRBD1 (5 bases). The germline gives CDR1 SEHNR, CDR2 FQNEAQ (reference sequence). The germline V and J ends were trimmed by 2 bases and 6 bases, with 10 bases remaining between them. CDR3 length equals 13 residues. The CDR3 sequence: CASSLSREDGYTF. CDR3 bases: TGTGCCAGCAGCTTAAGCAGGGAGGATGGCTACACCTTC.

This clonotype was recorded at least ten times. V usage is TRBV7-8 and J usage is TRBJ1-2; perhaps TRBD1 as D (5 bases). This CDR3 has 14 amino acids. The germline V gene encodes CDR1 SGHVS and CDR2 FQNEAQ. V was pared by 2 bases and J by 4 bases, with 11 bases between. This CDR3 is CASSLRGPTYGYTF. CDR3 nucleotides: TGTGCCAGCAGCTTAAGGGGACCGACCTATGGCTACACCTTC.

This clonotype was detected ten times or more. The V gene is TRBV7-6, the J gene TRBJ2-5; possibly TRBD2 for D (7 bases). The CDR3 totals 15 residues. The V end was cut by 7 bases, the J end by 3 bases, with 18 bases between. Looked up from germline, CDR1 is SGHVS and CDR2 is FNYEAQ. The CDR3 coding sequence is TGTGCCAGCATAATACGGACGGGGGGCAAAGAGACCCAGTACTTC. This codes for CASIIRTGGKETQYF.

This clonotype was found many times. The chain carries TRBV27 and TRBJ2-5; 12 bases are shared with TRBD2. Germline V CDR1 and CDR2: MNHEY, SMNVEV (reference sequence). Losses at the gene ends were 6 bases for V and 5 bases for J; bases not matched to a gene: 4. The CDR3 is 14 residues long. In nucleotides, the CDR3 is TGTGCCAGCAGGCTAGCGGGGGGGCGGGAGACCCAGTACTTC. It yields the protein CASRLAGGRETQYF.

This clonotype was seen ten or more times. The chain carries TRBV12-3 or TRBV12-4 and TRBJ1-2, with 7 bases aligning to TRBD1. This CDR3 is 15 amino acids long. The J segment lost 7 bases and the V segment lost 5 bases, leaving 13 bases of the junction unmatched. Here the CDR3 reads CASSPQGGAIGGYTF. CDR3 DNA: TGTGCCAGCAGTCCCCAGGGGGGGGCGATTGGTGGCTACACCTTC.

This clonotype was counted at least ten times. The gene calls are TRBV5-1 and TRBJ1-3; weak D call: TRBD1 (6 bases). V was trimmed by 1 base and J by 8 bases, leaving 16 bases between them. CDR3 size: 15 residues. Germline V CDR1 and CDR2: SGHRS, YFSETQ. The CDR3, as DNA: TGCGCCAGCAGCTTGACGGACAGCCCTGGGGACACCATATATTTT. Translating it yields CASSLTDSPGDTIYF.

This clonotype was detected once. The chain uses TRBV29-1 and TRBJ2-1; D may be TRBD2 (5 bases). Trimming stripped 0 bases from V and 0 bases from J, with 15 bases between. This CDR3 is 17 amino acids long. Germline loops: CDR1 SQVTM, CDR2 ANQGSEA. CDR3 region: CSVEDSWTHGSYNEQFF. The CDR3 nucleotides are TGCAGCGTTGAAGATTCCTGGACTCACGGCTCCTACAATGAGCAGTTCTTC.

This clonotype has ten or more counts. The chain uses TRBV15 and TRBJ1-5, with TRBD1 identical over 9 bases. V dropped 5 bases and J dropped 5; count of bases not matched to a gene: 10. This CDR3 has 16 amino acids. Per the germline V gene, CDR1 is LNHNV and CDR2 is YYDKDF (reference sequence). The CDR3 loop is CATSLHQTGGHQPQHF. Written as DNA, the CDR3 is TGTGCCACCAGCCTACACCAAACAGGGGGCCATCAGCCCCAGCATTTT.

This clonotype came up many times. The chain joins TRBV7-2 to TRBJ2-2; 7 nucleotides match TRBD2. Per the germline V gene, CDR1 is SGHTA and CDR2 is FQGNSA. J lost 7 bases, V lost 3 bases, and 8 bases had no gene match. The CDR3 loop spans 15 amino acids. The CDR3 DNA sequence: TGTGCCAGCAGCTTGAGGGCGGGGGAGCGCGGGGAGCTGTTTTTT. It specifies CASSLRAGERGELFF.

This clonotype occurred many times. This chain links TRBV29-1 with TRBJ1-6, with 10 positions matching TRBD1. This CDR3 is built from 15 residues. Germline lookup yields CDR1 SQVTM and CDR2 ANQGSEA. Trimming removed 5 bases from V and 7 bases from J; junction bases left unmatched: 8. CDR3 nucleotides: TGCAGCGTTAGGGTGCCGGGACAGGGGAATTCACCCCTCCACTTT. It translates to CSVRVPGQGNSPLHF.

This clonotype has at least ten counts. The chain carries TRBV2 and TRBJ1-4, with TRBD1 identical over 9 bases. CDR3 length: 15 amino acids. In germline, CDR1 is SNHLY, CDR2 FYNNEI. V shed 5 bases, J shed 7 bases, and the junction held 8 bases outside the gene matches. The CDR3 here is CASSPQGARGEKLFF. CDR3 bases: TGTGCCAGCAGTCCACAGGGGGCGCGGGGTGAAAAACTGTTTTTT.

This clonotype appeared many times. The chain combines TRBV6-6 with TRBJ1-3; D unclear. V was shortened by 0 bases and J by 0 bases, with 9 bases between the two germline ends. CDR1 MNHNY and CDR2 SVGAGI come from the germline V gene (reference sequence). The CDR3 runs to 16 residues. The CDR3 loop is CASSYSAGFSGNTIYF. As DNA, the CDR3 is TGTGCCAGCAGTTACTCGGCCGGGTTCTCTGGAAACACCATATATTTT.

This clonotype was picked up many times. The DNA of the CDR3 is TGCGCCAGCAGCTTTCGGTTTATCCAGCGGGGGCACCAAGATACGCAGTATTTT. Translated, it gives CASSFRFIQRGHQDTQYF. V gene TRBV5-1 combines with J gene TRBJ2-3, with 8 positions matching TRBD2. CDR1 and CDR2 from the germline V gene are SGHRS and YFSETQ. V trimming: 2 bases; J trimming: 5 bases; junction bases outside the gene matches: 16. The CDR3 contains 18 residues.

This clonotype occurred many times. The CDR3 DNA is TGCGCCAGCAGCTTGGGAGGGACAGCTAATGAAAAACTGTTTTTT. Its translation is CASSLGGTANEKLFF. The J gene is TRBJ1-4, the V gene TRBV5-1; TRBD1 aligns across 7 bases. V shed 0 bases, J shed 3 bases, and the junction held 2 bases outside the gene matches. The CDR3 runs 15 residues. CDR1 is SGHRS, CDR2 YFSETQ, per germline.

This clonotype was counted at least ten times. The genes are TRBV5-1 and TRBJ1-6; TRBD1 aligns across 8 bases. The germline V gene has CDR1 SGHRS and CDR2 YFSETQ. The CDR3 contains 15 residues. Losses at the gene ends were 0 bases for V and 5 bases for J; bases not matched to a gene: 1. The CDR3 nucleotides read TGCGCCAGCAGCTTGGTGGACAGGGATAATTCACCCCTCCACTTT. It encodes CASSLVDRDNSPLHF.

The gene calls are TRBV20-1 and TRBJ1-6, with no clear D. The CDR3 is 15 amino acids. Per germline, CDR1 DFQATT and CDR2 SNEGSKA (reference sequence). V lost 3 bases and J 0 bases, leaving 9 bases between the germline ends. The CDR3 region has the DNA TGCAGTGCTAGTCAACGGGACTCCTATAATTCACCCCTCCACTTT. Its protein is CSASQRDSYNSPLHF.